A selection of T cell receptor beta chains follows, all from one sample in a study of cytomegalovirus exposure and HLA in healthy donors. Sequenced by immunoSEQ multiplex PCR; TCRdb stores in-frame clones only, minus some. The sample lists 200,000 to 250,000 clones; approximately 82% were seen once. The sequenced material came from PBMCs. The receptor set was obtained from a male donor in good health and CMV-seronegative. The CDR3 runs from the conserved cysteine through the conserved F or W. A D gene is named only where the DNA matches it firmly. Size is omitted from some rows. Given values are once, few, many or a class for expanded clones.

V gene: TRBV5-4; J gene: TRBJ2-7; D gene: TRBD2; clone size: -; CDR3 protein: CASSLPTGTSGAVSYEQYF; CDR3 DNA: TGTGCCAGCAGTTTGCCGACCGGGACTAGCGGGGCCGTCTCCTACGAGCAGTACTTC
V gene: TRBV4-1; J gene: TRBJ2-1; D gene: TRBD2; clone size: few; CDR3 protein: CASSQGRGGSRNEQFF; CDR3 DNA: TGCGCCAGCAGCCAAGGGCGCGGGGGGTCGCGGAATGAGCAGTTCTTC
V gene: TRBV21-1; J gene: TRBJ1-2; D gene: -; clone size: -; CDR3 protein: CASPLPGGYTF; CDR3 DNA: TGTGCCAGCCCGTTACCGGGAGGCTACACCTTC
V gene: TRBV25-1; J gene: TRBJ2-3; D gene: -; clone size: -; CDR3 protein: CASRDPLTDTQYF; CDR3 DNA: TGTGCCAGTCGGGATCCCCTCACAGATACGCAGTATTTT
V gene: TRBV27; J gene: TRBJ1-2; D gene: TRBD1; clone size: -; CDR3 protein: CASRQQGATSGGYTF; CDR3 DNA: TGTGCCAGCAGGCAACAGGGGGCGACCTCGGGCGGCTACACCTTC
V gene: TRBV7-6; J gene: TRBJ2-5; D gene: TRBD2; clone size: -; CDR3 protein: CASSLGAGTRRETQYF; CDR3 DNA: TGTGCCAGCAGCTTAGGAGCTGGGACTAGGAGAGAGACCCAGTACTTC
V gene: TRBV6-1; J gene: TRBJ1-5; D gene: -; clone size: -; CDR3 protein: CASSESRQIATNQPQHF; CDR3 DNA: TGTGCCAGCAGTGAATCTAGACAGATTGCTACCAATCAGCCCCAGCATTTT
V gene: TRBV5-1; J gene: TRBJ2-3; D gene: -; clone size: -; CDR3 protein: CASSLGLAGTDTQYF; CDR3 DNA: TGCGCCAGCAGCTTGGGGTTAGCGGGCACAGATACGCAGTATTTT
V gene: TRBV19; J gene: TRBJ2-2; D gene: -; clone size: few; CDR3 protein: CASSIGQDTGELFF; CDR3 DNA: TGTGCCAGTAGTATAGGGCAGGACACCGGGGAGCTGTTTTTT
V gene: TRBV14; J gene: TRBJ1-1; D gene: -; clone size: -; CDR3 protein: CASSQDLFRRPMNTEAFF; CDR3 DNA: TGTGCCAGCAGCCAAGATTTGTTTCGGAGGCCGATGAACACTGAAGCTTTCTTT
V gene: TRBV5-1; J gene: TRBJ2-3; D gene: -; clone size: -; CDR3 protein: CASSRAGADTQYF; CDR3 DNA: TGCGCCAGCAGCCGAGCAGGGGCAGATACGCAGTATTTT
V gene: TRBV7-8; J gene: TRBJ2-5; D gene: TRBD2; clone size: -; CDR3 protein: CASSLERLAGLGETQYF; CDR3 DNA: TGTGCCAGCAGCTTAGAGAGGCTAGCGGGCTTGGGGGAGACCCAGTACTTC
V gene: TRBV28; J gene: TRBJ2-2; D gene: TRBD2; clone size: -; CDR3 protein: CASSYRGVKSGELFF; CDR3 DNA: TGTGCCAGCAGTTATCGGGGGGTAAAGTCCGGGGAGCTGTTTTTT
V gene: TRBV9; J gene: TRBJ2-7; D gene: TRBD2; clone size: -; CDR3 protein: CASSVGLAGVYEQYF; CDR3 DNA: TGTGCCAGCAGCGTAGGCTTAGCGGGAGTCTACGAGCAGTACTTC
V gene: TRBV9; J gene: TRBJ1-2; D gene: -; clone size: -; CDR3 protein: CASSAGGVDAGSYGYTF; CDR3 DNA: TGTGCCAGCAGCGCGGGGGGGGTGGACGCGGGGAGCTATGGCTACACCTTC
V gene: TRBV5-1; J gene: TRBJ2-3; D gene: TRBD2; clone size: -; CDR3 protein: CASGPSGVTDTQYF; CDR3 DNA: TGCGCCAGCGGGCCTAGCGGGGTGACAGATACGCAGTATTTT
V gene: TRBV5-6; J gene: TRBJ2-7; D gene: -; clone size: -; CDR3 protein: CASSFSSYEQYF; CDR3 DNA: TGTGCCAGCAGCTTTAGCTCCTACGAGCAGTACTTC
V gene: TRBV5-1; J gene: TRBJ2-1; D gene: -; clone size: -; CDR3 protein: CASSLEARGDNEQFF; CDR3 DNA: TGCGCCAGCAGCTTGGAGGCGCGGGGCGACAATGAGCAGTTCTTC
V gene: TRBV27; J gene: TRBJ2-7; D gene: -; clone size: few; CDR3 protein: CASSSAPGTKEIYEQYF; CDR3 DNA: TGTGCCAGCAGTTCGGCTCCCGGGACAAAAGAAATCTACGAGCAGTACTTC
V gene: TRBV10-3; J gene: TRBJ1-2; D gene: -; clone size: few; CDR3 protein: CAISEAGGAGYTF; CDR3 DNA: TGTGCCATCAGTGAGGCTGGGGGGGCTGGCTACACCTTC
V gene: TRBV7-2; J gene: TRBJ1-4; D gene: -; clone size: few; CDR3 protein: CASSFRALGGEKLFF; CDR3 DNA: TGTGCCAGCAGCTTCCGGGCCCTAGGAGGTGAAAAACTGTTTTTT
V gene: TRBV18; J gene: TRBJ1-1; D gene: TRBD1; clone size: -; CDR3 protein: CASSPPQGAIGNTEAFF; CDR3 DNA: TGTGCCAGCTCACCACCCCAGGGGGCCATAGGGAACACTGAAGCTTTCTTT
V gene: TRBV9; J gene: TRBJ2-2; D gene: TRBD1; clone size: -; CDR3 protein: CASSVSLRGGRETGELFF; CDR3 DNA: TGTGCCAGCAGCGTCTCCCTCCGAGGGGGCCGGGAAACCGGGGAGCTGTTTTTT
V gene: TRBV19; J gene: TRBJ2-4; D gene: TRBD1; clone size: -; CDR3 protein: CASSIALTKGQGNIQYF; CDR3 DNA: TGTGCCAGTAGTATAGCGTTAACAAAGGGACAGGGTAACATTCAGTACTTC
V gene: TRBV19; J gene: TRBJ1-2; D gene: -; clone size: -; CDR3 protein: CASSIIGDRHGYTF; CDR3 DNA: TGTGCCAGTAGTATCATCGGGGATCGGCATGGCTACACCTTC
V gene: TRBV2; J gene: TRBJ2-7; D gene: -; clone size: -; CDR3 protein: CASEHTGVSYEQYF; CDR3 DNA: TGTGCCAGCGAGCATACAGGAGTGTCCTACGAGCAGTACTTC
V gene: TRBV28; J gene: TRBJ2-7; D gene: -; clone size: -; CDR3 protein: CASSVDYEQYF; CDR3 DNA: TGTGCCAGCAGTGTAGACTACGAGCAGTACTTC
V gene: TRBV4-1; J gene: TRBJ1-1; D gene: -; clone size: -; CDR3 protein: CASSQDAAGALLASF; CDR3 DNA: TGCGCCAGCAGCCAAGACGCCGCAGGGGCCTTGTTGGCTTCCTTT
V gene: TRBV5-1; J gene: TRBJ2-1; D gene: TRBD2; clone size: few; CDR3 protein: CASRIASGSSHEQFF; CDR3 DNA: TGCGCCAGCAGGATAGCTAGCGGGAGTTCCCATGAGCAGTTCTTC
V gene: TRBV5-1; J gene: TRBJ2-7; D gene: -; clone size: -; CDR3 protein: CASSSRAPGDEQYF; CDR3 DNA: TGCGCCAGCAGCTCGCGGGCCCCTGGGGACGAGCAGTACTTC
V gene: TRBV2; J gene: TRBJ1-2; D gene: -; clone size: -; CDR3 protein: CASSSYNYGYTF; CDR3 DNA: TGTGCCAGCAGTTCCTATAACTATGGCTACACCTTC
V gene: TRBV2; J gene: TRBJ2-7; D gene: -; clone size: -; CDR3 protein: CASREVQLQYF; CDR3 DNA: TGTGCCAGCAGGGAAGTACAGTTGCAGTACTTC
V gene: TRBV19; J gene: TRBJ1-1; D gene: -; clone size: -; CDR3 protein: CASSIDVGRAEAFF; CDR3 DNA: TGTGCCAGTAGTATCGATGTGGGGCGCGCTGAAGCTTTCTTT
V gene: TRBV2; J gene: TRBJ1-1; D gene: -; clone size: -; CDR3 protein: CASIIQGPIEAFF; CDR3 DNA: TGTGCCAGCATCATACAGGGACCGATTGAAGCTTTCTTT
V gene: TRBV27; J gene: TRBJ2-1; D gene: -; clone size: -; CDR3 protein: CASSATHGGGPYNEQFF; CDR3 DNA: TGTGCCAGCAGTGCTACCCATGGGGGGGGCCCCTACAATGAGCAGTTCTTC
V gene: TRBV14; J gene: TRBJ2-3; D gene: TRBD2; clone size: -; CDR3 protein: CASSQKAGGPFTQYF; CDR3 DNA: TGTGCCAGCAGCCAAAAAGCGGGAGGGCCGTTTACGCAGTATTTT
V gene: TRBV6-6; J gene: TRBJ2-3; D gene: -; clone size: -; CDR3 protein: CASSYLRQADTQYF; CDR3 DNA: TGTGCCAGCAGTTACCTAAGACAGGCAGATACGCAGTATTTT
V gene: TRBV19; J gene: TRBJ2-3; D gene: TRBD2; clone size: -; CDR3 protein: CASSIGGAILHTQYF; CDR3 DNA: TGTGCCAGTAGTATCGGGGGGGCCATCCTCCATACGCAGTATTTT
V gene: TRBV29-1; J gene: TRBJ1-1; D gene: -; clone size: -; CDR3 protein: CSVELNEGGTEAFF; CDR3 DNA: TGCAGCGTTGAACTTAATGAGGGGGGGACTGAAGCTTTCTTT
V gene: TRBV28; J gene: TRBJ1-4; D gene: TRBD1; clone size: -; CDR3 protein: CASSQQGAAEKLFF; CDR3 DNA: TGTGCCAGCAGCCAACAGGGGGCGGCGGAAAAACTGTTTTTT
V gene: TRBV7-2; J gene: TRBJ2-5; D gene: TRBD2; clone size: -; CDR3 protein: CASSQRLAGGGGQETQYF; CDR3 DNA: TGTGCCAGTAGCCAAAGACTAGCGGGAGGGGGGGGCCAAGAGACCCAGTACTTC
V gene: TRBV7-2; J gene: TRBJ2-7; D gene: -; clone size: -; CDR3 protein: CASSFLGLSSYEQYF; CDR3 DNA: TGTGCCAGCAGTTTCCTCGGACTATCCTCCTACGAGCAGTACTTC
V gene: TRBV15; J gene: TRBJ2-2; D gene: -; clone size: -; CDR3 protein: CATSSSTGELFF; CDR3 DNA: TGTGCCACCAGCTCCTCGACCGGGGAGCTGTTTTTT
V gene: TRBV11-2; J gene: TRBJ1-1; D gene: -; clone size: -; CDR3 protein: CASSARGQSPGTEAFF; CDR3 DNA: TGTGCCAGCAGCGCCAGGGGTCAGAGTCCGGGCACTGAAGCTTTCTTT
V gene: TRBV30; J gene: TRBJ2-2; D gene: -; clone size: -; CDR3 protein: CAWEGFAGPDTGELFF; CDR3 DNA: TGTGCCTGGGAGGGTTTTGCAGGCCCGGACACCGGGGAGCTGTTTTTT
V gene: TRBV5-5; J gene: TRBJ1-2; D gene: TRBD1; clone size: -; CDR3 protein: CASSSTGTAGGYTF; CDR3 DNA: TGTGCCAGCAGCTCAACCGGGACAGCGGGTGGCTACACCTTC
V gene: TRBV28; J gene: TRBJ1-2; D gene: -; clone size: -; CDR3 protein: CASSRLGALYGYTF; CDR3 DNA: TGTGCCAGCAGTCGCCTTGGGGCCCTCTATGGCTACACCTTC
V gene: TRBV7-3; J gene: TRBJ1-3; D gene: -; clone size: few; CDR3 protein: CASSPRPVSTIYF; CDR3 DNA: TGTGCCAGCAGCCCTAGGCCCGTTAGCACCATATATTTT